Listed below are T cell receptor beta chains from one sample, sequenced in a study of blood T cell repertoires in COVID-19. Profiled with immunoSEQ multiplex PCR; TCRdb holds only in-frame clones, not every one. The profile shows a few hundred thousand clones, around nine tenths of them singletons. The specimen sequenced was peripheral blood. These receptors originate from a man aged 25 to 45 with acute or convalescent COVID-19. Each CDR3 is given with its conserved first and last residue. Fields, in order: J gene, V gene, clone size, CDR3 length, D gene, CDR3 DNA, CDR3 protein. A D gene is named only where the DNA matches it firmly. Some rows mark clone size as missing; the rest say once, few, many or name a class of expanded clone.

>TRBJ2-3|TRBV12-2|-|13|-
TGTGCAGAACCGGCGGGGGGAACAGATACGCAGTATTTT
CAEPAGGTDTQYF
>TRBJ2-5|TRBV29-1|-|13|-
TGCAGCGTTGAGTTGCAACGCCGGGAGACCCAGTACTTC
CSVELQRRETQYF
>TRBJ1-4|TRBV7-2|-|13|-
TGTGCCAGCAGCTTAGGTTTTATGGAGAAACTGTTTTTT
CASSLGFMEKLFF
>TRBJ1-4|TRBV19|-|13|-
TGTGCCAGTAGTACCGGGAGAAATGAAAAACTGTTTTTT
CASSTGRNEKLFF
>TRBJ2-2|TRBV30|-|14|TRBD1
TGTGCCTGGAATCTGAGGACAGGGTCCGGGGAGCTGTTTTTT
CAWNLRTGSGELFF
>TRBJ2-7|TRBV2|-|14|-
TGTGCCAGCGCCGTCGGAGGGATAACCTACGAGCAGTACTTC
CASAVGGITYEQYF
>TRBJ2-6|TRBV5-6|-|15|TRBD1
TGTGCCAGCAGCGAAACAGGGGTTGGGGCCAACGTCCTGACTTTC
CASSETGVGANVLTF
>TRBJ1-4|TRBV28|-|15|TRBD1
TGTGCCAGCAGCTCGGGACAGGGTGGAAGGGAAAAACTGTTTTTT
CASSSGQGGREKLFF
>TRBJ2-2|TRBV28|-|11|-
TGTGCCACCTGGGGGGTTGGGGAGCTGTTTTTT
CATWGVGELFF
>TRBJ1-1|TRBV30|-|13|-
TGTGCCCGGGGGGACGGGATCGACACTGAAGCTTTCTTT
CARGDGIDTEAFF
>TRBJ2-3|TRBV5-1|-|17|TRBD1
TGCGCCAGCAGCTTGTATAGTGCGGCAGGGGGAAGCGATACGCAGTATTTT
CASSLYSAAGGSDTQYF
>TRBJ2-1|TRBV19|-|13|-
TGTGCCAGTAGTATGGGAGTTTACAATGAGCAGTTCTTC
CASSMGVYNEQFF
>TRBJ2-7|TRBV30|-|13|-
TGTGCCTGGAGTGTCGGGGTCTCCTACGAGCAGTACTTC
CAWSVGVSYEQYF
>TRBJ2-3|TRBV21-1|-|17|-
TGTGCCAGCAAAGCAAACAGGAAGGGACACGTTCTGGATACGCAGTATTTT
CASKANRKGHVLDTQYF
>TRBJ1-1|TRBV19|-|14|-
TGTGCCAGTACTACGCTTTCAGGTTACACTGAAGCTTTCTTT
CASTTLSGYTEAFF
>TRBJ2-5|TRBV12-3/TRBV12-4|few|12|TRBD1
TGTGCCAGCAGAGGGACAGTACAGACCCAGTACTTC
CASRGTVQTQYF
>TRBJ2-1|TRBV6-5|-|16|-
TGTGCCAGCAGTTCGTCGAGCGCTCCGCCTGTCAATGAGCAGTTCTTC
CASSSSSAPPVNEQFF
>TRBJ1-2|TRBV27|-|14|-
TGTGCCAGCAGTGTTGACAGCAAGATCTATGGCTACACCTTC
CASSVDSKIYGYTF
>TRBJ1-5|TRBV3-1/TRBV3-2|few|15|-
TGTGCCAGCAGCCGAACAGGGTCCTTCGGTGAGCCCCAGCATTTT
CASSRTGSFGEPQHF
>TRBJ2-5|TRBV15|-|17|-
TGTGCCACCAGCAGGAACACGGAGACTCCATCCTTTCGGACCCAGTACTTC
CATSRNTETPSFRTQYF
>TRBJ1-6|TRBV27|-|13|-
TGTGCCAGCAGTTTCCGGGGGAATTCACCCCTCCACTTT
CASSFRGNSPLHF
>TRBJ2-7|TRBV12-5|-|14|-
TGTGCTAGTGGTTTGGCCCAGGACAGCTACGAGCAGTACTTC
CASGLAQDSYEQYF
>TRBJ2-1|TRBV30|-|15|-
TGTGCCTGGAGTCCCACGACACTCTCCTACAATGAGCAGTTCTTC
CAWSPTTLSYNEQFF
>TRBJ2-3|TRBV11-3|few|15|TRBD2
TGTGCCAGCAGTCGGACTAGCAGACGCACAGATACGCAGTATTTT
CASSRTSRRTDTQYF
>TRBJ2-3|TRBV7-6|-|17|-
TGTGCCAGCAGCTTGGAGGCGACTAGTCTCCAGACAGATACGCAGTATTTT
CASSLEATSLQTDTQYF
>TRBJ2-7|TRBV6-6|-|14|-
TGTGCCAGCAGTTATAAGCCAGGGACCTACGAGCAGTACTTC
CASSYKPGTYEQYF